A single sample is the source of the 7 T cell receptor beta chains below, sequenced in a study of cytomegalovirus exposure and HLA in healthy donors. The PCR employed 60 Vbeta primers together with 13 Jbeta primers. Some clones are missing from TCRdb's copy, which holds only in-frame ones; the method was immunoSEQ multiplex PCR. Of 140,000 to 150,000 clones listed, roughly 9.7% are singletons. Sequences were obtained from PBMCs. These receptors were obtained from a man aged 50-60 years in good health and CMV-seronegative.

This clone was counted a few times. The rearrangement uses TRBV21-1 and TRBJ1-5; the table's D call, TRBD1, was not checked against the DNA. TRBV21-1 is shown as a pseudogene. The CDR3 sequence is 16 residues long. CDR3 sequence (DNA): TGTGCCAGCAGCAAATACAGGGCAGGGACGGATCAGCCCCAGCATTTT. This encodes CASSKYRAGTDQPQHF.

This chain connects TRBV6-1 to TRBJ2-1; TRBD2 agrees at 10 bases. Trimming removed 2 bases from V and 0 bases from J; junction bases left unmatched: 19. The CDR3 length is 22 residues. The V gene's germline CDR1 is MNHNS and CDR2 SASEGT. The CDR3 DNA reads as TGTGCCAGCAGTGAATCTGGTCTAGCGGGGGATACTAACACGGGCTCCTACAATGAGCAGTTCTTC. Amino acid sequence: CASSESGLAGDTNTGSYNEQFF.

The DNA of the CDR3 is TGCAGCGTTATGACAGGGGGGAATCAGCCCCAGCATTTT. Translation: CSVMTGGNQPQHF. J is TRBJ1-5 and V is TRBV29-1; 9 bases line up with TRBD1. This CDR3 is built from 13 residues. The trim removed 5 bases at V and 4 bases at J, leaving 3 bases unmatched. The germline gives CDR1 SQVTM, CDR2 ANQGSEA.

The table lists this clone with a few counts. V gene TRBV5-6 combines with J gene TRBJ2-7, with 7 positions matching TRBD1. Germline V gives CDR1 SGHDT, CDR2 YYEEEE. V was clipped by 4 bases and J by 3 bases; unmatched bases: 4. The length of the CDR3 is 13 residues. The chain's CDR3 is CASSGRGFYEQYF. The CDR3 coding sequence is TGTGCCAGCAGCGGCAGGGGGTTCTACGAGCAGTACTTC.

This clone was seen a few times. The chain has TRBV18 and TRBJ2-3; D possibly corresponds to TRBD2 (6 bases). Germline lookup yields CDR1 KGHSH and CDR2 LQKENI. Trimming took 0 bases from V and 8 from J, leaving 6 bases between them. This CDR3 is built from 12 residues. The CDR3 spells CASSPPGGTQYF. Here the CDR3 DNA reads TGTGCCAGCTCACCACCGGGGGGTACGCAGTATTTT.

The chain employs TRBV13 and TRBJ2-3; D remains unclear. Trimming pared 6 bases from V and 2 bases from J, leaving 12 bases between. The CDR3 has 14 residues. Germline values: CDR1 PRHDT, CDR2 FYEKMQ (reference sequence). CDR3 in DNA: TGTGCCAGCAGTACCTCTACAGTCACAGATACGCAGTATTTT. Amino acids: CASSTSTVTDTQYF.

This clone was seen a handful of times. V and J are TRBV5-1 and TRBJ1-2; D is uncertain. V was cut by 4 bases and J by 4 bases, with 17 bases left in between. Germline V gives CDR1 SGHRS, CDR2 YFSETQ. The CDR3 covers 15 residues. As DNA, the CDR3 is TGCGCCAGCAGCCCGGGAATAGGAGGATTCTATGGCTACACCTTC. Its protein product is CASSPGIGGFYGYTF. The whole variable domain, filled in from reference TRBV5-1 and TRBJ1-2, reads KAGVTQTPRYLIKTRGQQVTLSCSPISGHRSVSWYQQTPGQGLQFLFEYFSETQRNKGNFPGRFSGRQFSNSRSEMNVSTLELGDSALYLCASSPGIGGFYGYTFGSGTRLTVV.